One sample yielded the 19 T cell receptor beta chains listed below, sequenced in a study of cytomegalovirus exposure and HLA in healthy donors. TCRdb's table, derived via immunoSEQ multiplex PCR, lists solely in-frame clones and lacks some. The profile shows about 140,000 clones, just under 85% of them singletons. Sequencing was performed on PBMCs. All receptors come from a woman aged 25 to 45 in good health and CMV-seronegative.

The V call is TRBV29-1, the J call TRBJ1-1; 8 nucleotides align to TRBD1. Germline V gene lookup returns CDR1 SQVTM and CDR2 ANQGSEA. Germline trimming cut 7 bases from V and 3 bases from J; bases unmatched to any gene: 7. The CDR3 spans 13 residues. The CDR3 spells CSGKGQVDTEAFF. CDR3 bases: TGCAGCGGAAAGGGACAGGTGGACACTGAAGCTTTCTTT.

The chain carries TRBV7-9 and TRBJ1-3; perhaps TRBD1 as D (6 bases). Germline-derived CDR1 and CDR2 are SEHNR and FQNEAQ (reference sequence). The V and J ends lost 3 bases and 0 bases respectively, with 9 bases between them. This CDR3 has 15 amino acids. CDR3 bases: TGTGCCAGCAGCTTGACAGGTTCCTCTGGAAACACCATATATTTT. It specifies CASSLTGSSGNTIYF.

A few counts support this clone. V and J are TRBV4-2 and TRBJ2-3, with D tentatively TRBD1 (6 bases). V was clipped by 2 bases and J by 7 bases, with 16 bases between them. This CDR3 region has 15 residues. In germline, CDR1 is LGHNA, CDR2 YNFKEQ. For the CDR3, the DNA is TGTGCCAGCAGCCAAACCCGGGACAAGAAATATACGCAGTATTTT. This codes for CASSQTRDKKYTQYF.

The chain uses TRBV5-4 and TRBJ2-7; TRBD1 might be the D (7 bases). V was shortened by 1 base and J by 5 bases, with 10 bases between the two germline ends. This CDR3 comprises 13 residues. The germline gives CDR1 SGHNT, CDR2 YYREEE (reference sequence). DNA for the CDR3: TGTGCCAGCAGCTTGACAGGGGAGGACGAGCAGTACTTC. Protein sequence: CASSLTGEDEQYF.

In this sample, this clone turned up a few times. This rearrangement joins TRBV7-2 to TRBJ1-4; the D gene is possibly TRBD1 (6 bases). Trimming removed 4 bases from V and 9 bases from J, with 12 bases in between. CDR3 length: 13 residues. CDR1 and CDR2 (germline): SGHTA, FQGNSA. The CDR3 DNA reads TGTGCCAGCAGCTCACCAGGGGTTAAAAAACTGTTTTTT. Translated: CASSSPGVKKLFF.

This rearrangement joins TRBV5-1 to TRBJ2-5, with 13 bases fitting TRBD2. The V segment lost 1 base and the J segment 5 bases; nucleotides outside the gene matches: 5. The CDR3 is 16 residues long. Looked up from germline, CDR1 is SGHRS and CDR2 is YFSETQ. In nucleotides, the CDR3 is TGCGCCAGCAGCTTGACGGGACTAGCGGGGTGGGAGACCCAGTACTTC. This codes for CASSLTGLAGWETQYF.

This chain links TRBV2 with TRBJ1-1; D gene ambiguous. This CDR3 contains 13 residues. From germline, CDR1 is SNHLY and CDR2 FYNNEI. The V end lost 2 bases, the J end lost 4 bases, and 8 bases lay between the germline ends. In DNA, the CDR3 is TGTGCCAGCAGTGAACGGGTTGGCACTGAAGCTTTCTTT. It yields the protein CASSERVGTEAFF.

V usage is TRBV27 and J usage is TRBJ2-7; 10 bases are a match to TRBD1. J was trimmed by 3 bases and V by 5 bases; bases with no gene match: 13. Germline CDR1 is MNHEY and CDR2 is SMNVEV (reference sequence). CDR3 length: 17 amino acids. For the CDR3, the DNA is TGTGCCAGCAGTCCAAAATGGGACAGGGGATGGGACTACGAGCAGTACTTC. It translates to CASSPKWDRGWDYEQYF.

The rearrangement joins TRBV5-1 to TRBJ2-1; D is perhaps TRBD1 (6 bases). This CDR3 spans 15 amino acids. In germline, CDR1 is SGHRS, CDR2 YFSETQ. V was cut by 4 bases and J by 4 bases, with 15 bases left in between. CDR3 coding DNA: TGCGCCAGCAGCCCCCTCACGACAGGTTACAATGAGCAGTTCTTC. Protein product: CASSPLTTGYNEQFF.

The chain uses TRBV4-1 and TRBJ2-5, with a weak D call TRBD1 (6 bases). The CDR3 runs to 14 residues. CDR1 and CDR2 from the germline V gene are MGHRA and YSYEKL. Trimming removed 1 base at V and 0 bases at J, with 6 bases between. CDR3 loop: CASSQAGDQETQYF. The CDR3 DNA is TGCGCCAGCAGCCAAGCAGGGGACCAAGAGACCCAGTACTTC.

Written as DNA, the CDR3 is TGTGCCAGCAGCCAAAATACGCGACCGGGTGGCTACACCTTC. Protein product: CASSQNTRPGGYTF. The chain couples TRBV7-9 to TRBJ1-2; no reliable D call. V was clipped by 5 bases and J by 7 bases, with 17 bases between them. Per germline, CDR1 SEHNR and CDR2 FQNEAQ (reference sequence). This CDR3 spans 14 amino acids.

As to this clone: This same CDR3 is encoded by further DNA sequences in the sample. V gene TRBV5-1 combines with J gene TRBJ1-5; D is ambiguous. The CDR3 runs to 14 residues. In germline, CDR1 is SGHRS, CDR2 YFSETQ. Trimming left V 0 bases short and J 0 bases short, with 4 bases between. The CDR3 region is CASSLGGSNQPQHF. CDR3 in DNA: TGCGCCAGCAGCTTGGGAGGTAGCAATCAGCCCCAGCATTTT.

The chain is built from TRBV6-1 and TRBJ1-3; 8 bases line up with TRBD1. After removal of 7 bases from V and 2 bases from J, the junction contained 4 bases not matched to a gene. CDR1 is MNHNS, CDR2 SASEGT, per germline. This CDR3 has 14 residues. CDR3 residues: CASITDRAGNTIYF. DNA for the CDR3: TGTGCCAGCATCACGGACAGGGCTGGAAACACCATATATTTT.

V gene TRBV5-4 combines with J gene TRBJ2-2; 7 positions agree with TRBD1. CDR1 is SGHNT, CDR2 YYREEE, per germline (reference sequence). Germline trimming cut 9 bases from V and 3 bases from J; bases unmatched to any gene: 8. The CDR3 runs to 14 residues. The CDR3 protein is CATTGTEYTGELFF. CDR3 DNA sequence: TGTGCCACCACCGGGACAGAGTACACCGGGGAGCTGTTTTTT.

This clone was seen a few times. The rearrangement links TRBV5-1 to TRBJ2-5; D is unclear. The V gene's germline CDR1 is SGHRS and CDR2 YFSETQ. Trimming removed 4 bases at V and 0 bases at J, with 7 bases between. The CDR3 runs to 13 residues. Here the CDR3 DNA reads TGCGCCAGCAGCGTAGATTACCAAGAGACCCAGTACTTC. Translation: CASSVDYQETQYF.

This chain uses TRBV5-1 with TRBJ2-5; D remains unclear. CDR1 and CDR2 from the germline V gene are SGHRS and YFSETQ. CDR3 size: 13 residues. Trimming removed 1 base at V and 1 base at J, with 5 bases between. The CDR3 coding sequence is TGCGCCAGCAGCTTGTATTCCCAAGAGACCCAGTACTTC. As protein: CASSLYSQETQYF.

CDR3 in DNA: TGTGCCAGCAGTTACCTCCAGACCCAGTACTTC. Translated, it gives CASSYLQTQYF. The V and J genes are TRBV6-5 and TRBJ2-5; D gene unclear. Germline CDR1 and CDR2: MNHEY and SVGAGI. The CDR3 consists of 11 residues. V was pared by 2 bases and J by 6 bases, with 4 bases between.

This chain uses TRBV6-5 with TRBJ1-1, with 7 nucleotides matching TRBD1. J gave up 3 bases and V 2 bases, and 9 bases lay outside the gene matches. The CDR3 covers 16 residues. Per the germline V gene, CDR1 is MNHEY and CDR2 is SVGAGI. CDR3 bases: TGTGCCAGCAGTTACGGGGGAGGAGGGGGCGACACTGAAGCTTTCTTT. Translated: CASSYGGGGGDTEAFF.

The rearrangement joins TRBV6-1 to TRBJ1-2, with 10 bases fitting TRBD1. Trimming took 4 bases from V and 4 from J; bases not matched to a gene: 6. This CDR3 spans 15 amino acids. The germline V gene encodes CDR1 MNHNS and CDR2 SASEGT. DNA for the CDR3: TGTGCCAGCAGTGGTCGGGACAGGGGCATCTATGGCTACACCTTC. It encodes CASSGRDRGIYGYTF.